This T cell receptor beta chain was observed in a study of cytomegalovirus exposure and HLA in healthy donors. Study information: An earlier analysis identified approximately 120 million unique TCR beta sequences in 170 million or so T cells.

This PCR relied on a set of 60 Vbeta primers and 13 Jbeta primers. In the authors' workflow: Later reanalysis found tens of millions of unique TCR beta chains, around 10 million of them shared. Method: immunoSEQ multiplex PCR; TCRdb's copy keeps in-frame clones and lacks some. That table supplies the V and J calls and clone size; D and trimming were determined from the DNA. The repertoire holds approximately 74,000 clones, with about 60% as singletons. The germline CDR1 and CDR2 sequences are SQVTM and ANQGSEA. This CDR3 contains 13 residues. V trimming: 4 bases; J trimming: 0 bases; junction bases outside the gene matches: 2.

The sequence was collected from a man aged 25-45 years in good health and CMV-seropositive. The chain has TRBV29-1 and TRBJ2-7; 8 bases line up with TRBD1. The source material was PBMCs. The CDR3 nucleotides are TGCAGCGTTGCCGGACAGGGCTCCTACGAGCAGTACTTC. Its protein product is CSVAGQGSYEQYF.